The source of this TCR beta chain is a study of glioma-infiltrating T cells after dendritic cell vaccination. Study at large: Treatment, given 2003 to 2012, was autologous tumor lysate-pulsed dendritic cell vaccination. The vaccine used monocyte-derived dendritic cells pulsed overnight with autologous tumor lysate. Findings and limits, study-wide: Estimated pretreatment TIL content predicted outcome after dendritic cell vaccination.

The data were produced by immunoSEQ multiplex PCR, yet TCRdb's version contains in-frame clones alone and is incomplete. The sample lists some 73,000 clones, approximately 80% occurring once. Patients had residual fresh-frozen tumor tissue and more than two years of survival data. Turning to this clone: What it binds is unknown.

V lost 4 bases and J lost 2, with 14 bases in between. The CDR3 loop spans 15 amino acids. Germline assignment: CDR1 KGHSH and CDR2 LQKENI. This clonotype was obtained from a human donor with glioblastoma. The sample consisted of blood, taken before dendritic cell vaccination. V usage is TRBV18 and J usage is TRBJ1-2; D gene uncertain. The DNA for the CDR3 is TGTGCCAGCTCACTTGAGCCTACGGGGAACTATGGCTACACCTTC. This encodes CASSLEPTGNYGYTF.